This T cell receptor (beta chain) was found in a study of cytomegalovirus exposure and HLA in healthy donors. The germline gives CDR1 MNHEY, CDR2 SVGAGI. V was clipped by 8 bases and J by 9 bases, with 20 bases between them. The CDR3 has 15 residues. PCR primers comprised 60 Vbeta and 13 Jbeta primers. The method was immunoSEQ multiplex PCR; TCRdb's version includes in-frame clones alone and lacks a portion of them. The repertoire includes about 160,000 clones, 86% of them detected once, and around 1.8% sits in the top ten. The sequencing sample was made of PBMCs. This chain uses TRBV6-5 with TRBJ1-6; weak D call: TRBD1 (6 bases). The receptor's source is a woman in her late teens or twenties in good health and CMV-seronegative. Written as DNA, the CDR3 is TGTGCCAGCTTTGTGGGGTCGGGCAGGGGTTCACCCCTCCACTTT. Encoded protein: CASFVGSGRGSPLHF.